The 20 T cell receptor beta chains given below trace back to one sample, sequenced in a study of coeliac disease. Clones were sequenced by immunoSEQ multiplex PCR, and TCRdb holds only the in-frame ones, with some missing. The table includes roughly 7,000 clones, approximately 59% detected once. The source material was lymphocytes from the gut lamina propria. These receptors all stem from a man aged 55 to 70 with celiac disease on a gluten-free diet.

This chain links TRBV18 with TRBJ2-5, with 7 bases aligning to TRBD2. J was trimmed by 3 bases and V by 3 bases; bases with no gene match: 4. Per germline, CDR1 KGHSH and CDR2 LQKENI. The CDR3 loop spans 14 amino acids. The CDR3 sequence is CASSPGTTKETQYF. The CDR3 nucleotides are TGTGCCAGCTCACCCGGGACTACGAAAGAGACCCAGTACTTC.

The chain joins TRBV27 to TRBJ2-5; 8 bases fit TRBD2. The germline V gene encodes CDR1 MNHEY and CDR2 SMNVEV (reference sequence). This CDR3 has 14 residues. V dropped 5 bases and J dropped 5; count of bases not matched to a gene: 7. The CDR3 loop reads CASSPPPGGETQYF. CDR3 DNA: TGTGCCAGCAGTCCCCCTCCGGGGGGGGAGACCCAGTACTTC.

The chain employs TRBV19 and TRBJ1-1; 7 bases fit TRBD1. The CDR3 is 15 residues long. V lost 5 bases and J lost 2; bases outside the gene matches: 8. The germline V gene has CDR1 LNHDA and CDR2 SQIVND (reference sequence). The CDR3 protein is CASSPYRGGNTEAFF. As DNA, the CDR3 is TGTGCCAGTAGTCCTTACAGGGGCGGAAACACTGAAGCTTTCTTT. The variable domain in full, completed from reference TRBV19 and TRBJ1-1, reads DGGITQSPKYLFRKEGQNVTLSCEQNLNHDAMYWYRQDPGQGLRLIYYSQIVNDFQKGDIAEGYSVSREKKESFPLTVTSAQKNPTAFYLCASSPYRGGNTEAFFGQGTRLTVV.

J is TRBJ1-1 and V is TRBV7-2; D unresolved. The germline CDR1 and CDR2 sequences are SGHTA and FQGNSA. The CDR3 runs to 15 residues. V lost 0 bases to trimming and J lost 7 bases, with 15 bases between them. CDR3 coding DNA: TGTGCCAGCAGCTTAGCGCTCGGGGTCGTGGGTGAAGCTTTCTTT. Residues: CASSLALGVVGEAFF. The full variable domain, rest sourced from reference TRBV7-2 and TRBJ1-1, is GAGVSQSPSNKVTEKGKDVELRCDPISGHTALYWYRQSLGQGLEFLIYFQGNSAPDKSGLPSDRFSAERTGGSVSTLTIQRTQQEDSAVYLCASSLALGVVGEAFFGQGTRLTVV.

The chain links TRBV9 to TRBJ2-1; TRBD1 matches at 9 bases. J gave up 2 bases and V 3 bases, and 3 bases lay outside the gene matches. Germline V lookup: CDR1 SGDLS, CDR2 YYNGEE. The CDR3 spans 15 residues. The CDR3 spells CASSAGQGPYNEQFF. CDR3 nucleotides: TGTGCCAGCAGCGCGGGACAGGGCCCCTACAATGAGCAGTTCTTC.

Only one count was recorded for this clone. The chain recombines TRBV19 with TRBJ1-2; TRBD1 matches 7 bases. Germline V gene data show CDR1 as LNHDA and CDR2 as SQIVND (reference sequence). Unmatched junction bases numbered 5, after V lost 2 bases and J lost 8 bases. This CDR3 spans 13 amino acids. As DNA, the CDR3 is TGTGCCAGTAGTATATGGGGACAGAACGGCTACACCTTC. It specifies CASSIWGQNGYTF.

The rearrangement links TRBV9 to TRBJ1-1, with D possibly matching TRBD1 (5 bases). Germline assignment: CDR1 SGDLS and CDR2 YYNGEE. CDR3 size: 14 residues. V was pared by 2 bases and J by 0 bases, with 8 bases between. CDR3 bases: TGTGCCAGCAGCGTCGCAGGGATGAACACTGAAGCTTTCTTT. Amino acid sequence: CASSVAGMNTEAFF.

The DNA of the CDR3 is TGCGCCAGCAGCCAAGGGACAGGGTCGTGGTATCAGCCCCAGCATTTT. Protein sequence: CASSQGTGSWYQPQHF. The chain is built from TRBV4-1 and TRBJ1-5; 8 nucleotides match TRBD1. The V and J ends lost 1 base and 5 bases, in that order; junction bases with no gene match: 7. CDR1 and CDR2 (germline): MGHRA, YSYEKL. The CDR3 consists of 16 residues.

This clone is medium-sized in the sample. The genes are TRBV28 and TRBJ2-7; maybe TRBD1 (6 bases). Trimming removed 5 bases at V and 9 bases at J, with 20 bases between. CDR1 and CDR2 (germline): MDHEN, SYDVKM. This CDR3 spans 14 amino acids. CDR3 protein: CASSPTLEAGVQYF. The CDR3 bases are TGTGCCAGCAGTCCTACCCTGGAGGCAGGGGTGCAGTACTTC.

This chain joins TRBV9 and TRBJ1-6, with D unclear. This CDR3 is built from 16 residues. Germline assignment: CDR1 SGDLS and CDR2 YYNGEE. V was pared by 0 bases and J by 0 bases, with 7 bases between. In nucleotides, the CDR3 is TGTGCCAGCAGCGTAGACTCAAGCTCCTATAATTCACCCCTCCACTTT. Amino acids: CASSVDSSSYNSPLHF.

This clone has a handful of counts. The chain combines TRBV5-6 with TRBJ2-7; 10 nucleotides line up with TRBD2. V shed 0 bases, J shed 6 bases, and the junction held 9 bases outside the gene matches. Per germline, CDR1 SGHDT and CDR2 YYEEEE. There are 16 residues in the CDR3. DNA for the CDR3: TGTGCCAGCAGCTTGGGGGCCGGGACTAGCGTGCCCGAGCAGTACTTC. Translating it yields CASSLGAGTSVPEQYF. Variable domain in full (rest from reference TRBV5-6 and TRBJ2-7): DAGVTQSPTHLIKTRGQQVTLRCSPKSGHDTVSWYQQALGQGPQFIFQYYEEEERQRGNFPDRFSGHQFPNYSSELNVNALLLGDSALYLCASSLGAGTSVPEQYFGPGTRLTVT.

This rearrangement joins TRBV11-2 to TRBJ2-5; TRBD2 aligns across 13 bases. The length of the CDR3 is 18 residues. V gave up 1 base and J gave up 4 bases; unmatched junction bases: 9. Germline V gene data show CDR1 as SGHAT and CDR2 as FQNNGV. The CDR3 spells CASSLGGLAGARGETQYF. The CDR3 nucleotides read TGTGCCAGCAGCTTAGGTGGACTAGCGGGGGCAAGGGGAGAGACCCAGTACTTC.

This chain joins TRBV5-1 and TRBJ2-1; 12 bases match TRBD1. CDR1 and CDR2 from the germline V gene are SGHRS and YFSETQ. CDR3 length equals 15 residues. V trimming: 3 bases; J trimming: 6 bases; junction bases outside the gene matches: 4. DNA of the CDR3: TGCGCCAGCAGCTATGTGGGACAGGGGGCCAATGAGCAGTTCTTC. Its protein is CASSYVGQGANEQFF.

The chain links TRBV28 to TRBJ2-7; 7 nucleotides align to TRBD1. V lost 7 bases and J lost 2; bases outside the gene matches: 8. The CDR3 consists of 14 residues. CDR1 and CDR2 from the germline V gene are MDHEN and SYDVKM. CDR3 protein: CASNRPGQTYEQYF. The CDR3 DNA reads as TGTGCCAGCAACCGTCCGGGACAGACCTACGAGCAGTACTTC.

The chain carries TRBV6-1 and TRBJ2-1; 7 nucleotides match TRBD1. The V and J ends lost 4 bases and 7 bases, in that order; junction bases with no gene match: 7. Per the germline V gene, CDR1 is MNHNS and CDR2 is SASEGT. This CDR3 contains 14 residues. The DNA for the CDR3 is TGTGCCAGCAGTGGGACAGGCTGGGGGAATGAGCAGTTCTTC. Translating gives CASSGTGWGNEQFF.

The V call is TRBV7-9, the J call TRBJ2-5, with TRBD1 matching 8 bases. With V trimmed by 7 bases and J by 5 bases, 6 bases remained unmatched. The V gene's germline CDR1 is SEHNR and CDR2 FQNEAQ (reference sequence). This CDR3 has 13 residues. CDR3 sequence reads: CASNPGGYETQYF. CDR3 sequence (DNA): TGTGCCAGCAACCCAGGGGGCTACGAGACCCAGTACTTC.

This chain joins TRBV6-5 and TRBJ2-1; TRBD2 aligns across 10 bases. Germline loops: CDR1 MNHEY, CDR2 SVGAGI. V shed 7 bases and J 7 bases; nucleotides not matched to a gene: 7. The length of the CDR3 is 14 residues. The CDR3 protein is CASKSGGAWNEQFF. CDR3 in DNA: TGTGCCAGCAAAAGCGGGGGGGCCTGGAATGAGCAGTTCTTC.

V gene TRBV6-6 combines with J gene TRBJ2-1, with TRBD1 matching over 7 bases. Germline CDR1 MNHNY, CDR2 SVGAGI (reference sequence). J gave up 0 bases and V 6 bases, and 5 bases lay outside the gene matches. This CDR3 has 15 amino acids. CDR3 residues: CASSRQGSSYNEQFF. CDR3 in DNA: TGTGCCAGCAGCCGACAGGGAAGCTCCTACAATGAGCAGTTCTTC.

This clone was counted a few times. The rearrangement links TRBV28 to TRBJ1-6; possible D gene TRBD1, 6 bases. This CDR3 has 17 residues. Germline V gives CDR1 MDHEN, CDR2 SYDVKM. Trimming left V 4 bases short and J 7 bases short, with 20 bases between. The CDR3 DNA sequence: TGTGCCAGCAGTTCCCTTTTCGGACAGCGGACGAATTCACCCCTCCACTTT. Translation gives CASSSLFGQRTNSPLHF.

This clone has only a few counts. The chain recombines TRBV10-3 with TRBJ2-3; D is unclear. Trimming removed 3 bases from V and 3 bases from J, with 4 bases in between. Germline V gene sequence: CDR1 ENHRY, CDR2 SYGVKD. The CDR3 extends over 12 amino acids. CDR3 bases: TGTGCCATCAGTGACATTACAGATACGCAGTATTTT. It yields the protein CAISDITDTQYF.